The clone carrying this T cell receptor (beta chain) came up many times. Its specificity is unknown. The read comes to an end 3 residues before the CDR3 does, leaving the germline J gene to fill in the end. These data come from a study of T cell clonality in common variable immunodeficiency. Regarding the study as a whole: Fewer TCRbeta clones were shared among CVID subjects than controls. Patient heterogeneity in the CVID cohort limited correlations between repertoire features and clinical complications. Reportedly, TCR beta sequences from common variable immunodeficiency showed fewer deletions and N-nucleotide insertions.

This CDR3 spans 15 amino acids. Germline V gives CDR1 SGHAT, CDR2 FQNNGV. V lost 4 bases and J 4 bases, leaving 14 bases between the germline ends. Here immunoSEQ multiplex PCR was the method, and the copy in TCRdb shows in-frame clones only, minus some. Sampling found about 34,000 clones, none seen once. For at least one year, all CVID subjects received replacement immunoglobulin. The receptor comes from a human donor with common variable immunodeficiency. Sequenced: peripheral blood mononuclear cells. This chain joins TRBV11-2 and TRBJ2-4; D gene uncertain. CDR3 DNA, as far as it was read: TGTGCCAGCAGCTCTCCCCGTACAGAAAAAAACATT. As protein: CASSSPRTEKNI. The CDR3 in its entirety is CASSSPRTEKNIQYF.